These T cell receptor beta chains were read from a single sample in a study of CD8+CD57+ T cells in acquired aplastic anemia. In TCRdb, the reads were re-called with MiXCR into one record per CDR3 protein. The table shows about 110,000 distinct CDR3 sequences, with 51% occurring only once. The sample taken for sequencing was sorted CD4+, CD8+, or CD8+CD57+ T cells (not recorded which) from PBMCs. These receptors all come from a human donor in good health, serving as a control. CDR3s include the opening cysteine and the closing phenylalanine or tryptophan. Clone size is shown for a subset of rows, as once, few, many or a class of expanded clone.

v_call: TRBV15
clone_size: -
j_call: TRBJ1-2
cdr3_aa: CATSRGEIYGYTF

v_call: TRBV2
clone_size: -
j_call: TRBJ2-7
cdr3_aa: CASRGLAGGTYEQYF

v_call: TRBV4-2
clone_size: -
j_call: TRBJ1-2
cdr3_aa: CASAITLTGQGGYGYTF

v_call: TRBV5-1
clone_size: -
j_call: TRBJ1-4
cdr3_aa: CASSLDSSGKLFF

v_call: TRBV15
clone_size: -
j_call: TRBJ2-7
cdr3_aa: CATSRVVAPYEQYF

v_call: TRBV10-3
clone_size: -
j_call: TRBJ2-1
cdr3_aa: CAISGGRADEQFF

v_call: TRBV10-2
clone_size: -
j_call: TRBJ2-7
cdr3_aa: CASSEIRVQDEQYF

v_call: TRBV11-2
clone_size: -
j_call: TRBJ2-3
cdr3_aa: CASSFRQGGYTDTQYF

v_call: TRBV10-3
clone_size: -
j_call: TRBJ2-5
cdr3_aa: CATSDLEGTGETQYF

v_call: TRBV7-2
clone_size: few
j_call: TRBJ2-7
cdr3_aa: CASSLQGFEQYF

v_call: TRBV2
clone_size: -
j_call: TRBJ1-1
cdr3_aa: CASSNQGANTEAFF

v_call: TRBV3-1
clone_size: many
j_call: TRBJ1-6
cdr3_aa: CASSPTPDRINSPLHF

v_call: TRBV25-1
clone_size: -
j_call: TRBJ1-1
cdr3_aa: CASSVPGLRRHTGAFF

v_call: TRBV5-1
clone_size: -
j_call: TRBJ2-3
cdr3_aa: CASSLSASGVDEQYF

v_call: TRBV15
clone_size: once
j_call: TRBJ2-2
cdr3_aa: CATSSAPTGNTGELFF

v_call: TRBV7-3
clone_size: -
j_call: TRBJ2-5
cdr3_aa: CASSLGLAAQETQYF

v_call: TRBV24-1
clone_size: -
j_call: TRBJ1-2
cdr3_aa: CATSDLDGYGYTF

v_call: TRBV15
clone_size: -
j_call: TRBJ2-1
cdr3_aa: CATSSVGGQLYGNEQFF

v_call: TRBV7-9
clone_size: few
j_call: TRBJ2-1
cdr3_aa: CASSLGAYNEQFF

v_call: TRBV19
clone_size: many
j_call: TRBJ2-3
cdr3_aa: CASSSDRGLPTDTQYF

v_call: TRBV25-1
clone_size: -
j_call: TRBJ2-7
cdr3_aa: CASSGGDRGSYEQYF

v_call: TRBV7-6
clone_size: -
j_call: TRBJ2-7
cdr3_aa: CASSSSGGGHEQYF